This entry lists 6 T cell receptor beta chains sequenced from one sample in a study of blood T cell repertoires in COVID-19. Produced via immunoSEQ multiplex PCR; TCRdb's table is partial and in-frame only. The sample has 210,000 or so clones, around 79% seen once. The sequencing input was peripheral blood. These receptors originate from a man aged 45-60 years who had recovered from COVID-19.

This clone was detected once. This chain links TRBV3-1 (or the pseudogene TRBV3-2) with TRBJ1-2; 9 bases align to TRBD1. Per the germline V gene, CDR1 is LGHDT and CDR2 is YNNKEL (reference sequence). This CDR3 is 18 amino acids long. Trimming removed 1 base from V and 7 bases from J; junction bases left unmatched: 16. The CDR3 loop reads CASSQGSPCRDRDFGYTF. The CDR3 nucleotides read TGTGCCAGCAGCCAAGGCAGCCCCTGCCGGGACAGGGACTTTGGCTACACCTTC.

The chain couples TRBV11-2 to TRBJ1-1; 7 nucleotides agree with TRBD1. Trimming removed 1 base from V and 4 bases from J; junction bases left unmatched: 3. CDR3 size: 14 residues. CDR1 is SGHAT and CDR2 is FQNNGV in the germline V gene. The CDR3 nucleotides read TGTGCCAGCAGCTTAGGCAGGGGGTCCACTGAAGCTTTCTTT. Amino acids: CASSLGRGSTEAFF.

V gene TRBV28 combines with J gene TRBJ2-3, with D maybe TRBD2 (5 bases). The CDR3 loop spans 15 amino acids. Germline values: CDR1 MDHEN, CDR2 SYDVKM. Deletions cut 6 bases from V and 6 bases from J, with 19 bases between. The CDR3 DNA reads TGTGCCAGCAGCCAGCTTAGCGTTCCGAGGGATACGCAGTATTTT. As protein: CASSQLSVPRDTQYF. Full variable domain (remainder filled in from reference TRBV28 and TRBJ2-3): DVKVTQSSRYLVKRTGEKVFLECVQDMDHENMFWYRQDPGLGLRLIYFSYDVKMKEKGDIPEGYSVSREKKERFSLILESASTNQTSMYLCASSQLSVPRDTQYFGPGTRLTVL.

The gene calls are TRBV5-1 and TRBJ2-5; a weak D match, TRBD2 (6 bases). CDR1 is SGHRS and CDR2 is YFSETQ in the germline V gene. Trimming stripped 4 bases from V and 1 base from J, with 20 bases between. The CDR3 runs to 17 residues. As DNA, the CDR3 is TGCGCCAGCAGCCCCGAGGGGTTAAGGGGAGGCCAAGAGACCCAGTACTTC. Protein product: CASSPEGLRGGQETQYF.

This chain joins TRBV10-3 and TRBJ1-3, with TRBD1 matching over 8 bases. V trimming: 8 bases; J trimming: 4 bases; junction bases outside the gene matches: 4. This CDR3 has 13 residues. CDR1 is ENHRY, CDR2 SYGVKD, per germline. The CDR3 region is CAIRDRTGNTIYF. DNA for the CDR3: TGTGCCATCCGGGACAGGACCGGAAACACCATATATTTT.

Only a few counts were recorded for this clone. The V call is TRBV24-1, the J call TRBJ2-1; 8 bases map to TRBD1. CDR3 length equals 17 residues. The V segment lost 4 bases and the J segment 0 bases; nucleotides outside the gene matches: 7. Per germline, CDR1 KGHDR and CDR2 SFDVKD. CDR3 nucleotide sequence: TGTGCCACCAGTGACCGGACAGGGCGTAGCTCCTACAATGAGCAGTTCTTC. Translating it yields CATSDRTGRSSYNEQFF.